This record concerns one T cell receptor beta chain sequence. The antigen remains unidentified. This entry is derived from a study of T cell repertoires in cytomegalovirus infection. Study summary: Public TCR beta signature analysis indicated the presence of both CMV infection and matching HLA type.

The V gene lost 2 bases and the J gene lost 11 bases, with 15 bases spanning the gap. This CDR3 comprises 13 residues. Findings and caveats of the study: Clonotype analysis showed dominance of the ex vivo response by HLA-C-restricted CMV-specific TCR beta clonotypes.

TCRdb passed the reads through MiXCR, listing each CDR3 protein once. The data contain about 490,000 distinct CDR3 sequences, approximately 25% of them singletons. The rearrangement joins TRBV12-3 or TRBV12-4 to TRBJ1-1; perhaps TRBD1 as D (5 bases). The sample comprised PBMCs. The TCR comes from a human donor in good health (CMV status not recorded). Some clones in this sample may be carry-over from other donors' samples. CDR3 sequence reads: CASSLLGESVAFF. In nucleotides, the CDR3 is TGTGCCAGCAGTTTATTGGGGGAGTCGGTCGCTTTCTTT.